Listed below are T cell receptor beta chains from one sample, sequenced in a study of cytomegalovirus exposure and HLA in healthy donors. Measured with immunoSEQ multiplex PCR; TCRdb has only the in-frame clones, and not every one. This table holds 150,000 to 200,000 clones, approximately 85% found once. The specimen was PBMCs. These receptors were obtained from a man between 18 and 29 years old in good health and CMV-seropositive. Each CDR3 is given with its conserved first and last residue. The D gene is left open where the match is weak. Clone size is shown for a subset of rows, as once, few, many or a class of expanded clone.

V,J,D,size,DNA,CDR3
TRBV5-4,TRBJ1-2,TRBD1,once,TGTGCCAGCAGCTTAGAACAGGGGGGTAGCTACACCTTC,CASSLEQGGSYTF
TRBV27,TRBJ2-7,.,.,TGTGCCAGCAGTTCTCACAGCCTCGTCTACGAGCAGTACTTC,CASSSHSLVYEQYF
TRBV6-1,TRBJ2-1,TRBD2,.,TGTGCCAGCAACCCGGGGGGCTACAATGAGCAGTTCTTC,CASNPGGYNEQFF
TRBV2,TRBJ1-2,TRBD1,.,TGTGCCAGCTATGGACAGGGGATCGGAGGCTACACCTTC,CASYGQGIGGYTF
TRBV14,TRBJ2-7,.,.,TGTGCCAGCAGCCAAGCTGGGGCAGGGGCATTCTACGAGCAGTACTTC,CASSQAGAGAFYEQYF
TRBV19,TRBJ2-7,TRBD1,.,TGTGCCAGTAGTAGGGACAGGGTCTACGAGCAGTACTTC,CASSRDRVYEQYF
TRBV2,TRBJ2-3,TRBD2,.,TGTGCCAGCAACCTCCTAGCGGGACCCCGCACAGATACGCAGTATTTT,CASNLLAGPRTDTQYF
TRBV30,TRBJ2-7,TRBD2,.,TGTGCCTGGAGGCTAGCGGGGAGTTACGAGCGGTACTTC,CAWRLAGSYERYF
TRBV28,TRBJ2-7,.,.,TGTGCCAGCAGTTTGTACTACGAGCAGTACTTC,CASSLYYEQYF
TRBV30,TRBJ1-6,.,.,TGTGCCTGGAGTACACAGAGGGCAGGATATAATTCACCCCTCCACTTT,CAWSTQRAGYNSPLHF
TRBV4-3,TRBJ1-2,.,few,TGCGCCAGCAGCGCCGGGTTGGGGGGGGTGTACTATGGCTACACCTTC,CASSAGLGGVYYGYTF
TRBV30,TRBJ2-1,TRBD2,.,TGTGCCGGAACTAGCGGGGGGGCCTATGAGCAGTTCTTC,CAGTSGGAYEQFF
TRBV9,TRBJ2-5,TRBD2,.,TGTGCCAGCAGCCCGGCGGGGACTAGCATCTCCCGGCTACAAGAGACCCAGTACTTC,CASSPAGTSISRLQETQYF
TRBV9,TRBJ1-2,.,.,TGTGCCAGCAGCGTAGGACAGTTCTATGGCTACACCTTC,CASSVGQFYGYTF
TRBV25-1,TRBJ1-4,TRBD1,.,TGTGCCAGCAAGCGACAGGGGGGCTCTAATGAAAAACTGTTTTTT,CASKRQGGSNEKLFF
TRBV11-2,TRBJ1-1,TRBD1,.,TGTGCCAGCAGCTGGGGGACAGGAAACACTGAAGCTTTCTTT,CASSWGTGNTEAFF
TRBV6-5,TRBJ1-2,TRBD1,.,TGTGCCAGCAGCAGGACAGGTGCCTATGACTACACCTTC,CASSRTGAYDYTF
TRBV19,TRBJ1-1,TRBD1,.,TGTGCCAGTAGTCCTCAGGGGGCTAGGGGCACTGAAGCTTTCTTT,CASSPQGARGTEAFF
TRBV6-5,TRBJ1-4,TRBD1,few,TGTGCCAGCAGTTATACAGGGGGGAAAGAAAAACTGTTTTTT,CASSYTGGKEKLFF
TRBV2,TRBJ1-5,.,.,TGTGCCAGCAGTCACTTATGGAGGGGTGGACGACAGCCCCAGCATTTT,CASSHLWRGGRQPQHF
TRBV2,TRBJ2-1,.,.,TGTGCCAGCAGCTTAGCTGCATTCCCATACAATGAGCAGTTCTTC,CASSLAAFPYNEQFF
TRBV30,TRBJ2-7,TRBD2,.,TGTGCCTGGAGCCGGGGCGGGGGGGTCGAGCAGTACTTC,CAWSRGGGVEQYF
TRBV4-2,TRBJ2-1,TRBD2,.,TGTGCCAGCAGCCAAGTCGGGGGGGGGTTTAATGAGCAGTTCTTC,CASSQVGGGFNEQFF
TRBV19,TRBJ1-2,TRBD1,.,TGTGCCAGCGCAGGGGGCAGGAACTATGGCTACACCTTC,CASAGGRNYGYTF
TRBV5-1,TRBJ1-2,.,.,TGCGCCAGCAGCTTGGATACTATTGCTGGCTACACCTTC,CASSLDTIAGYTF
TRBV6-5,TRBJ1-2,TRBD1,.,TGTGCCAGCAAAGAGGGGGCGGGCTACACCTTC,CASKEGAGYTF
TRBV5-6,TRBJ2-5,.,.,TGTGCCAGCAGTTCTGTGGGCAGGGGAGAGACCCAGTACTTC,CASSSVGRGETQYF
TRBV7-6,TRBJ1-5,.,once,TGTGCCAGCAGCTTAGAGGCGGGGGACCCTTGGGATCAGCCCCAGCATTTT,CASSLEAGDPWDQPQHF
TRBV2,TRBJ2-2,.,.,TGTGCCAGCAGTTTGGACACGCCAACGTTACCCGGGGAGCTGTTTTTT,CASSLDTPTLPGELFF
TRBV10-1,TRBJ1-6,.,.,TGCGCCAGCAGTGATCTTCCCTACGCACCCCTCCACTTT,CASSDLPYAPLHF
TRBV30,TRBJ2-5,TRBD1,.,TGTGCCTGGACCGTAGGGGACAGAATGGGGGAGACCCAGTACTTC,CAWTVGDRMGETQYF